A selection of T cell receptor beta chains follows, all from one sample in a study of T cells in localized non-small cell lung cancer. TCRdb's table, derived via immunoSEQ multiplex PCR, lists solely in-frame clones and lacks some. The sample holds around 7,200 clones, about 93% seen once. The sample here was peripheral blood, taken before any cancer treatment. These receptors were collected from a woman aged 35-75 years with stage I lung adenocarcinoma. CDR3s include the opening cysteine and the closing phenylalanine or tryptophan. A D gene is named only where the DNA matches it firmly. Some rows mark clone size as missing; the rest say once, few, many or name a class of expanded clone.

j_gene	abundance	d_gene	v_gene	CDR3nt	CDR3aa
TRBJ2-2	NA	TRBD2	TRBV30	TGTGCCTGGAGTGTACTAGCGGGAGCCGGGGAGCTGTTTTTT	CAWSVLAGAGELFF
TRBJ1-2	NA	NA	TRBV19	TGTGCCAGTACCCGTAACTATGGCTACACCTTC	CASTRNYGYTF
TRBJ1-5	NA	NA	TRBV2	TGTGCCAGCAGTGAAGGCTCGACTAGCCAGCCCCAGCATTTT	CASSEGSTSQPQHF
TRBJ2-3	NA	TRBD1	TRBV12-5	TGTGCTAGTGGCCGAGGGACAGATACAGATACGCAGTATTTT	CASGRGTDTDTQYF
TRBJ1-4	NA	NA	TRBV19	TGTGCCAGTAGTATGCATCCCGAGGAGGAAAAACTGTTTTTT	CASSMHPEEEKLFF
TRBJ2-3	NA	TRBD2	TRBV5-1	TGCGCCAGCAGCTTGGCAAAGACAAGCGGGGGGGCCGGGCTGGTAGATACGCAGTATTTT	CASSLAKTSGGAGLVDTQYF
TRBJ1-1	once	NA	TRBV2	TGTGCCAGCAGGGCCATGAACACTGAAGCTTTCTTT	CASRAMNTEAFF
TRBJ2-3	NA	NA	TRBV30	TGTGCCTGGAGTGCACTGTTTGTTACGCAGTATTTT	CAWSALFVTQYF
TRBJ1-2	NA	NA	TRBV11-2	TGTGCCAGCAGCGCGAGTCGGGACGGGATATATGGCTACACCTTC	CASSASRDGIYGYTF
TRBJ2-1	NA	NA	TRBV4-1	TGCGCCAGCAGCCTACAGATCCCTACGGATGAGCAGTTCTTC	CASSLQIPTDEQFF
TRBJ2-3	NA	TRBD2	TRBV9	TGTGCCAGCAGCCCAATGATAGCGGGGGGCCCAGATACGCAGTATTTT	CASSPMIAGGPDTQYF
TRBJ2-5	NA	TRBD1	TRBV7-2	TGTGCCAGCAGCCTACAGACGGGACAGGGTTGGGAGACCCAGTACTTC	CASSLQTGQGWETQYF
TRBJ2-5	NA	NA	TRBV6-1	TGTGCCAGCAGTGGCCCGGGATTTGGGGAGACCCAGTACTTC	CASSGPGFGETQYF
TRBJ2-7	NA	NA	TRBV19	TGTGCCAGTAGTATACAGGGCACCAATCACGAGCAGTACTTC	CASSIQGTNHEQYF
TRBJ1-1	few	NA	TRBV19	TGTGCCAGTACCCCGGTCGTGTTTGGGGAAGCTTTCTTT	CASTPVVFGEAFF
TRBJ1-3	NA	TRBD1	TRBV18	TGTGCCAGCTCACAAAACCAGGGGGCAGAAGGAAACACCATATATTTT	CASSQNQGAEGNTIYF
TRBJ2-1	once	TRBD1	TRBV5-1	TGCGCCAGCGGGGACAGACGCAATGAGCAGTTCTTC	CASGDRRNEQFF
TRBJ1-1	NA	NA	TRBV30	TGTGCCTGGAGTGCCGGACCGGCGGTTACTGAAGCTTTCTTT	CAWSAGPAVTEAFF
TRBJ2-7	NA	NA	TRBV7-8	TGTGCCAGCAGCTCGCCGGGACCGAGATCCGAGCAGTACTTC	CASSSPGPRSEQYF
TRBJ2-1	NA	NA	TRBV19	TGTGCCAGTAGTATCCGCTATCCCGGGGGTTCCTACAATGAGCAGTTCTTC	CASSIRYPGGSYNEQFF
TRBJ1-4	NA	TRBD1	TRBV5-1	TGCGCCAGCAGCTTAGGGGGCGAAAATGAAAAACTGTTTTTT	CASSLGGENEKLFF
TRBJ1-5	NA	NA	TRBV6-1	TGTGCCAGCAGTGTGGCGGTAGTGAATCAGCCCCAGCATTTT	CASSVAVVNQPQHF
TRBJ2-1	NA	TRBD1	TRBV7-9	TGTGCCAGCAGCCCCGGGACAGGGAATAGCAATGAGCAGTTCTTC	CASSPGTGNSNEQFF
TRBJ1-4	NA	NA	TRBV15	TGTGCCACCAGCAGGGCTAGGACTAATGAAAAACTGTTTTTT	CATSRARTNEKLFF
TRBJ2-3	NA	TRBD2	TRBV6-1	TGTGCCAGCAGTGAAAGGTTTCGCAGCGGGAGATTCACAGATACGCAGTATTTT	CASSERFRSGRFTDTQYF
TRBJ1-5	NA	NA	TRBV2	TGTGCCAGCAGAATCTTCGGGACCTCTGGGAGCAATCAGCCCCAGCATTTT	CASRIFGTSGSNQPQHF
TRBJ2-5	NA	TRBD2	TRBV5-6	TGTGCCAGCAGCCCAGGACTAGCGGGTCAAGAGACCCAGTACTTC	CASSPGLAGQETQYF
TRBJ2-1	NA	TRBD2	TRBV30	TGTGCCTGGGGACTAGCGGGTGAGCAGTTCTTC	CAWGLAGEQFF
TRBJ2-7	once	TRBD2	TRBV10-2	TGCGCCAGCAGTGAAGGTGGCGGGGGTAGCTCCTACGAGCAGTACTTC	CASSEGGGGSSYEQYF
TRBJ2-2	NA	NA	TRBV19	TGTGCCAGTACATTCCAAGGGGACCCGGTCTTGGAGCTGTTTTTT	CASTFQGDPVLELFF
TRBJ2-5	NA	TRBD2	TRBV5-4	TGTGCCAGCAGTTCTAGGACTAGCGGGCCTCAAGAGACCCAGTACTTC	CASSSRTSGPQETQYF
TRBJ2-6	NA	NA	TRBV6-4	TGTGCCAGCAGTGACTCTGGGGCCAACGTCCTGACTTTC	CASSDSGANVLTF
TRBJ2-1	NA	TRBD1	TRBV10-3	TGTGCCATCAGTGGAGGACAGGCATTGATCAATGAGCAGTTCTTC	CAISGGQALINEQFF
TRBJ2-1	NA	TRBD2	TRBV30	TGTGCCTGGAGTCGCGCTAGCGGTCTTTCGGATGAGCAGTTCTTC	CAWSRASGLSDEQFF
TRBJ1-2	NA	TRBD1	TRBV2	TGTGCCAGCAGACGACAGGGGACAGGGGGGAGCTACACCTTC	CASRRQGTGGSYTF
TRBJ2-3	NA	NA	TRBV5-1	TGCGCCAGCAGCCAAGGCACTAGCACAGATACGCAGTATTTT	CASSQGTSTDTQYF
TRBJ1-1	NA	NA	TRBV20-1	TGCAGTGCTAGAATTCAAATAGAAGCTTTCTTT	CSARIQIEAFF
TRBJ2-7	NA	NA	TRBV7-2	TGTGCCAGCGGATCTGGAGGGGGGCGGCAGTACTTC	CASGSGGGRQYF
TRBJ2-1	NA	TRBD2	TRBV19	TGTGCCAGTAGTATACTAGCGGGGGGCTATGAGCAGTTCTTC	CASSILAGGYEQFF
TRBJ2-7	NA	NA	TRBV2	TGTGCCAGCAGTGAAACTCTACTGCGCGAGCAGTACTTC	CASSETLLREQYF
TRBJ2-2	once	NA	TRBV7-6	TGTGCCAGCAGCTTAGTTAGACAGAACACCGGGGAGCTGTTTTTT	CASSLVRQNTGELFF
TRBJ2-1	NA	NA	TRBV27	TGTGCCAGCAGTTTCAGACAGCAACATCCCTACAATGAGCAGTTCTTC	CASSFRQQHPYNEQFF